The sequence of this T cell receptor beta chain was determined in a study of cytomegalovirus exposure and HLA in healthy donors. Study conclusions and caveats: Presence/absence analysis assumed near-uniform sequencing depth across donors. HLA alleles showed associations with fewer than 20,000 TCR beta sequences in a later analysis, at a 0.05 false discovery rate.

In the case of this clone: Its matching antigen is unknown.

The primer mix had 60 Vbeta and 13 Jbeta primers. The repertoire was sequenced with immunoSEQ multiplex PCR; TCRdb's copy has only in-frame clones and lacks some. The sample includes 200,000 or so clones. The V segment lost 3 bases and the J segment 1 base; nucleotides outside the gene matches: 4. Germline V gene lookup returns CDR1 MNHNS and CDR2 SASEGT. The CDR3 runs 15 residues. The rearrangement links TRBV6-1 to TRBJ2-3, with 7 bases matching TRBD1. Sequenced sample: PBMCs. This sequence was found in a boy younger than 18 in good health and CMV-seronegative. DNA of the CDR3: TGTGCCAGCAGTGATGCGACAGGGCGCACAGATACGCAGTATTTT. Residues: CASSDATGRTDTQYF.